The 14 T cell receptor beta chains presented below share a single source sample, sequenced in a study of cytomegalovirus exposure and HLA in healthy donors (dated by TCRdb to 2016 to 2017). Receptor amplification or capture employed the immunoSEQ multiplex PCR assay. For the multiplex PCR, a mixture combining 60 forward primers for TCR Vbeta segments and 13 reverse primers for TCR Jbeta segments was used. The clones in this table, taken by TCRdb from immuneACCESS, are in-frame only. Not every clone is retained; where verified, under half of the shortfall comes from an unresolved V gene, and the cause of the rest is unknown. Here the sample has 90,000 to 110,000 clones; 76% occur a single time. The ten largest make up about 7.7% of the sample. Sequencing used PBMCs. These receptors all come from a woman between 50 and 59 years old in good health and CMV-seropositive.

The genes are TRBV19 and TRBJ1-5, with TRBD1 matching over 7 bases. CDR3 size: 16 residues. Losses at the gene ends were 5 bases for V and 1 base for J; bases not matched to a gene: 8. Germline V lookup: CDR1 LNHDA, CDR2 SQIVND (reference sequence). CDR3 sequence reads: CASSLGDSLSNQPQHF. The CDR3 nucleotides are TGTGCCAGTAGTTTGGGGGACAGCCTCAGCAATCAGCCCCAGCATTTT.

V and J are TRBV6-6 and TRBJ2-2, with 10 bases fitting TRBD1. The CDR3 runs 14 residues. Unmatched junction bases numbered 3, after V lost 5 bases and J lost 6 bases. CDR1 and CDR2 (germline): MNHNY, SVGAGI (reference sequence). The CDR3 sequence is CASSPGQGSGELFF. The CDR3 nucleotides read TGTGCCAGCAGTCCGGGACAGGGGTCCGGGGAGCTGTTTTTT.

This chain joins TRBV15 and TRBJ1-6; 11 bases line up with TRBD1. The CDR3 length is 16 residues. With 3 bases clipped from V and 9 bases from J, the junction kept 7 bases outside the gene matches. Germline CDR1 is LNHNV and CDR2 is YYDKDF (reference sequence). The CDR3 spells CATSSRTGGLGSPLHF. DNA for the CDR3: TGTGCCACCAGCAGCAGGACAGGGGGCTTGGGTTCACCCCTCCACTTT.

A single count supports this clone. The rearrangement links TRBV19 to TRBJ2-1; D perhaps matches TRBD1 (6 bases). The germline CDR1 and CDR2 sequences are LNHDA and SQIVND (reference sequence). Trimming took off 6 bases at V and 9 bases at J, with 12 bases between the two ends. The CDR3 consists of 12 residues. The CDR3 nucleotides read TGTGCCAGTAGCTTTGGGACACTTGAGCAGTTCTTC. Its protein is CASSFGTLEQFF.

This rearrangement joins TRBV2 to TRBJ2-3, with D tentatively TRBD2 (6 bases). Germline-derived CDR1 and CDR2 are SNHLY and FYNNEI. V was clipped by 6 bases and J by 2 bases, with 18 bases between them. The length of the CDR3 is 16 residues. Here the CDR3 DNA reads TGTGCCAGCAGGACCCAGGGCGGGGAAAACACAGATACGCAGTATTTT. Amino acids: CASRTQGGENTDTQYF.

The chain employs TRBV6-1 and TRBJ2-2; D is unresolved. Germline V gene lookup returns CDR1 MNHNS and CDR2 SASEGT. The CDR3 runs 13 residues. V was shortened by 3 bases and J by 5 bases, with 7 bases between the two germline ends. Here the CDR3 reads CASSDSLTGELFF. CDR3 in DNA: TGTGCCAGCAGTGACTCTCTTACCGGGGAGCTGTTTTTT.

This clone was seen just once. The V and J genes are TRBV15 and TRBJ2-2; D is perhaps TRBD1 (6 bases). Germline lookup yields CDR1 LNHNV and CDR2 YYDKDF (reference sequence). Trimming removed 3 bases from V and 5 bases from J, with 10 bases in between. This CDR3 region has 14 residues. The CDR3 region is CATSSPTGTGELFF. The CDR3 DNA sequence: TGTGCCACCAGCAGCCCCACAGGGACCGGGGAGCTGTTTTTT. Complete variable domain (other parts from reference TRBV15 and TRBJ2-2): DAMVIQNPRYQVTQFGKPVTLSCSQTLNHNVMYWYQQKSSQAPKLLFHYYDKDFNNEADTPDNFQSRRPNTSFCFLDIRSPGLGDTAMYLCATSSPTGTGELFFGEGSRLTVL.

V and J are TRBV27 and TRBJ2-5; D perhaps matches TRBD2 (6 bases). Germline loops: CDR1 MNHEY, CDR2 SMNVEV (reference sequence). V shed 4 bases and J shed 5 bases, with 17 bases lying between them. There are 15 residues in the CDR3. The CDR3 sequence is CASSSGRGRVETQYF. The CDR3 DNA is TGTGCCAGCAGTTCTGGGCGGGGTCGCGTGGAGACCCAGTACTTC.

CDR3 bases: TGCGCCAGCAGCTTGCCATACAATGAGCAGTTCTTC. It codes for CASSLPYNEQFF. The gene calls are TRBV5-1 and TRBJ2-1; D is undetermined. Trimming shortened V by 1 base and J by 4 bases, and 3 bases separated the two germline ends. CDR3 length: 12 residues. Germline V gives CDR1 SGHRS, CDR2 YFSETQ.

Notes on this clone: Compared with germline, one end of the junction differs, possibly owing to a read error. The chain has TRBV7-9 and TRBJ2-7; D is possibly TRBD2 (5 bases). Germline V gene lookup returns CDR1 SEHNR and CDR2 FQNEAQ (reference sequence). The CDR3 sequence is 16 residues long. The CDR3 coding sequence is TGTTCCAGCAGCTCCGCCCGAGGGCTCCGAACCTACGAGCAGTACTTC. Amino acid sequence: CSSSSARGLRTYEQYF.

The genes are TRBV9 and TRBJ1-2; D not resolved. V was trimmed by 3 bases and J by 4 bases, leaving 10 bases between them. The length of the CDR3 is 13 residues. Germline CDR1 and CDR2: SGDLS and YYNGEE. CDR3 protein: CASSAGSIYGYTF. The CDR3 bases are TGTGCCAGCAGCGCGGGGAGTATCTATGGCTACACCTTC.

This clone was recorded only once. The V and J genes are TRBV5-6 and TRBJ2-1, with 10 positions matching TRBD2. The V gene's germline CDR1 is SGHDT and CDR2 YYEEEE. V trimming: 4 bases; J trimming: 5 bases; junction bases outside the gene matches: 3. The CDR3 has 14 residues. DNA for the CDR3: TGTGCCAGCAGCGACCTAGCGGGGGACAATGAGCAGTTCTTC. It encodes CASSDLAGDNEQFF.

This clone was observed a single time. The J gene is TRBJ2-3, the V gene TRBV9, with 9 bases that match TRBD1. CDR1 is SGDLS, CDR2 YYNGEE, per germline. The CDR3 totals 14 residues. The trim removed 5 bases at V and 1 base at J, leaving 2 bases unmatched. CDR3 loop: CASSRTGGTDTQYF. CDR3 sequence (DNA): TGTGCCAGCAGTCGGACAGGGGGCACAGATACGCAGTATTTT. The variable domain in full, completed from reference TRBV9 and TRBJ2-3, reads DSGVTQTPKHLITATGQRVTLRCSPRSGDLSVYWYQQSLDQGLQFLIQYYNGEERAKGNILERFSAQQFPDLHSELNLSSLELGDSALYFCASSRTGGTDTQYFGPGTRLTVL.

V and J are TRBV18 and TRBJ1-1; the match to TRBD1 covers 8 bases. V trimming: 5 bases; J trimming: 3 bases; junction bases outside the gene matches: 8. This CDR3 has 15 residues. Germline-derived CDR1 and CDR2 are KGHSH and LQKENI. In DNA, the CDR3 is TGTGCCAGCTCAAACGGACAGGGATGGGACACTGAAGCTTTCTTT. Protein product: CASSNGQGWDTEAFF.